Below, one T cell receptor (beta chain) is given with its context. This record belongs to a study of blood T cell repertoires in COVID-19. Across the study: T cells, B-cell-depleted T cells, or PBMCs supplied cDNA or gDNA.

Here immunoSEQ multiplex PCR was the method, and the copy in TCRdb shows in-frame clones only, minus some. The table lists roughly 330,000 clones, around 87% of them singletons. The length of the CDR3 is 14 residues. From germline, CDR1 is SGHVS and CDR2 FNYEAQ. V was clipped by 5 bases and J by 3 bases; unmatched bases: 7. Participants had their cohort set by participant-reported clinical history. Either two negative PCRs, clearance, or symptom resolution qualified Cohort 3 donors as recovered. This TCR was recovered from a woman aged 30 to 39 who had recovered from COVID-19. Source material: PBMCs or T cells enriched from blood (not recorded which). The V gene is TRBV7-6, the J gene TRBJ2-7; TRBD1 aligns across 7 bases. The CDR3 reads CASSPRGQNYEQYF. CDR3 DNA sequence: TGTGCCAGCAGCCCACGGGGACAGAACTACGAGCAGTACTTC.